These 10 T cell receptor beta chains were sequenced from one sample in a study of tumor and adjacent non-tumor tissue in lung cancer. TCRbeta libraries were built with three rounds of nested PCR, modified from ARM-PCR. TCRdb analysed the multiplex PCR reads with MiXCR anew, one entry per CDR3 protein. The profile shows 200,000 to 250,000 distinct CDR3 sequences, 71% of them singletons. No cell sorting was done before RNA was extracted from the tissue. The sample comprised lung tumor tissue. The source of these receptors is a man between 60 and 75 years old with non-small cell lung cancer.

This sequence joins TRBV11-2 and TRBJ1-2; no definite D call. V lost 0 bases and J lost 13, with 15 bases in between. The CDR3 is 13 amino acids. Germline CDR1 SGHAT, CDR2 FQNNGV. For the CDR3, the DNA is TGTGCCAGCAGCTTAGATCTGGTTAGAGACTGCACCTTC. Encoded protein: CASSLDLVRDCTF.

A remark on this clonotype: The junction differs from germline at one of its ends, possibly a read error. CDR3 bases: TGTGCCAGCAGTTTAGAGAGGCTAGCGGGAGTGGATGAGCGGTTCTTT. Its translation is CASSLERLAGVDERFF. The chain employs TRBV12-3 or TRBV12-4 and TRBJ2-1, with 10 bases aligning to TRBD2. The length of the CDR3 is 16 residues.

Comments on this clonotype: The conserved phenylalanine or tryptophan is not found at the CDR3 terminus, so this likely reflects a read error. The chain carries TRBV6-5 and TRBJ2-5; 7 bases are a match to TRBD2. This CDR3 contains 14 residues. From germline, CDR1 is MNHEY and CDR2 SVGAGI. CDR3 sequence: CAGSDTGTAGAQYI. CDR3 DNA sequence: TGTGCCGGCAGTGATACCGGGACCGCGGGGGCCCAGTACATT.

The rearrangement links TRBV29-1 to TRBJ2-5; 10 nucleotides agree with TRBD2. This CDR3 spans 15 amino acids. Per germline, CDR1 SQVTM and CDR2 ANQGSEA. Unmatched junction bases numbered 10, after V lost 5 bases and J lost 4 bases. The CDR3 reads CSVPGTSEGAETQYF. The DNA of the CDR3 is TGCAGCGTTCCGGGGACTAGCGAGGGAGCAGAGACCCAGTACTTC.

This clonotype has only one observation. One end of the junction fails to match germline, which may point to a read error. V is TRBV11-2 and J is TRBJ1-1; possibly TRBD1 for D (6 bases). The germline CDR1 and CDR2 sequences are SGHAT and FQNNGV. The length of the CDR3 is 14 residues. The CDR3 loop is CGSSTDRLNTEAFF. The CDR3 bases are TGTGGCAGCAGCACCGACAGGCTTAACACTGAAGCTTTCTTT.

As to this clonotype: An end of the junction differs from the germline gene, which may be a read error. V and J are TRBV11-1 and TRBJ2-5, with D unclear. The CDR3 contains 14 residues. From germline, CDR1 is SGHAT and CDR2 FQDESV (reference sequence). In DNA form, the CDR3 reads TGCGCCGGCAGCTTTACACCGGGTGGAGAGACCCAGAACTTC. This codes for CAGSFTPGGETQNF.

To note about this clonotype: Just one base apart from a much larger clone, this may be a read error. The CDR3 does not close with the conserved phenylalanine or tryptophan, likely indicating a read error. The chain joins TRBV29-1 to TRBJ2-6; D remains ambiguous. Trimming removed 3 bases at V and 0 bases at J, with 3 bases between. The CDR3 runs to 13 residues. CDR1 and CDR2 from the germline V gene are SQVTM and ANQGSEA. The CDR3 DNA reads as TGCAGCGTTGACTCCTCTGGGGCCAACGTCCTGACTTCC. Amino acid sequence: CSVDSSGANVLTS.

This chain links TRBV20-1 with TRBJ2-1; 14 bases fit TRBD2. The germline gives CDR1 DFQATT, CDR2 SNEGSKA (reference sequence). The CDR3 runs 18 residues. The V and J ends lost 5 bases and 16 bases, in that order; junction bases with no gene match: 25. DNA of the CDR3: TGCAGTGCTGGATGGAGACTAGCGGGAGGGCCACGTTTTGGGGTTTTTTTCTTC. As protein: CSAGWRLAGGPRFGVFFF.

The CDR3 region has the DNA TGCGCCAGCAGTGAGTACAGGGACCGAGACACCCAGTACTTC. Translated: CASSEYRDRDTQYF. J is TRBJ2-5 and V is TRBV10-1; the D gene is possibly TRBD1 (6 bases). Germline V lookup: CDR1 WNHNN, CDR2 SYGVQD (reference sequence). Trimming left V 1 base short and J 8 bases short, with 14 bases between. The CDR3 contains 14 residues.

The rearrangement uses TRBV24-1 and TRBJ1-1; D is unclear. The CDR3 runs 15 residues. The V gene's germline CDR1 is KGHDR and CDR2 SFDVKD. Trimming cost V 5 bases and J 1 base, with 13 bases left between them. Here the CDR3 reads CATSGFPTANTEAFF. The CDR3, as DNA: TGTGCCACCAGTGGGTTCCCGACTGCGAACACTGAAGCTTTCTTT.